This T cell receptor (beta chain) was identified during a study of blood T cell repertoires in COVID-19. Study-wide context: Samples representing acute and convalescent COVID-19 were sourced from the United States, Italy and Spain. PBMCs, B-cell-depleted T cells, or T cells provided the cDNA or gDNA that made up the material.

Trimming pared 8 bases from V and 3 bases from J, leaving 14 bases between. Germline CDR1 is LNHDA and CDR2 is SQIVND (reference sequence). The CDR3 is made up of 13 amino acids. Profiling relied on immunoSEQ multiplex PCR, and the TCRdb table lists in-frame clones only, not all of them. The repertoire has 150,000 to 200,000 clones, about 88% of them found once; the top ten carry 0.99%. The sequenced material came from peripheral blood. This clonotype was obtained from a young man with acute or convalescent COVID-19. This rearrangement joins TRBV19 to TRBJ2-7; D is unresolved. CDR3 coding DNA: TGTGCCAGTTCAGTAAAGACAAGCTACGAGCAGTACTTC. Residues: CASSVKTSYEQYF.